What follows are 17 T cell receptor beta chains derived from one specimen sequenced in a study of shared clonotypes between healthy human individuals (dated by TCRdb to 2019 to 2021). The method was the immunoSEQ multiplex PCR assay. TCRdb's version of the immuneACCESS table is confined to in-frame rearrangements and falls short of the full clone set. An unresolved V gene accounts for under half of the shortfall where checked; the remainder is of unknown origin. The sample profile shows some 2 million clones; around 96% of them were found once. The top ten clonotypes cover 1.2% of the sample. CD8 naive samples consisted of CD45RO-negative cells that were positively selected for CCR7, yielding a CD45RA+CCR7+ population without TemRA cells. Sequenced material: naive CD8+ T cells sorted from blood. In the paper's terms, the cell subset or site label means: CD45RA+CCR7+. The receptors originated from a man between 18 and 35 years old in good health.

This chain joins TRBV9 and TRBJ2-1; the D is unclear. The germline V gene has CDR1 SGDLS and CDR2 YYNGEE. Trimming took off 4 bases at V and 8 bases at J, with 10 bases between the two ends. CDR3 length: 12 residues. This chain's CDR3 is CASSSISYEQFF. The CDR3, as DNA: TGTGCCAGCAGCTCAATCTCCTATGAGCAGTTCTTC. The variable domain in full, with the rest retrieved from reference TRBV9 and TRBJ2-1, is DSGVTQTPKHLITATGQRVTLRCSPRSGDLSVYWYQQSLDQGLQFLIQYYNGEERAKGNILERFSAQQFPDLHSELNLSSLELGDSALYFCASSSISYEQFFGPGTRLTVL.

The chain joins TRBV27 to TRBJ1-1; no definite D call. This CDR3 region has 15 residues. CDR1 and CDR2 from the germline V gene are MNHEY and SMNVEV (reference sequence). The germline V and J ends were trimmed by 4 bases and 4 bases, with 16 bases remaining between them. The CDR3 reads CASSSSFPLPTEAFF. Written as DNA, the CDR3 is TGTGCCAGCAGTTCAAGTTTTCCACTCCCCACTGAAGCTTTCTTT.

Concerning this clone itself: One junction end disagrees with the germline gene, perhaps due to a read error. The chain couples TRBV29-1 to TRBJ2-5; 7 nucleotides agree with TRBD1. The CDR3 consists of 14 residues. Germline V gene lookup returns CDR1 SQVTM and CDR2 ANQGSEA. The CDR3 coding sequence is TGCAGCGTGGAAGGGGGCAGGGGCCAAGAGACCCAGTACTTC. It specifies CSVEGGRGQETQYF. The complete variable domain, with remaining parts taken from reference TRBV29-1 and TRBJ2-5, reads SAVISQKPSRDICQRGTSLTIQCQVDSQVTMMFWYRQQPGQSLTLIATANQGSEATYESGFVIDKFPISRPNLTFSTLTVSNMSPEDSSIYLCSVEGGRGQETQYFGPGTRLLVL.

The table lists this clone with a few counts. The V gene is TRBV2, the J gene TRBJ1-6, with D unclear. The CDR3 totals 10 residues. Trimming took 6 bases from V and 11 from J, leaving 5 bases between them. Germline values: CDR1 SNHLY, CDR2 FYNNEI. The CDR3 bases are TGTGCCAGCAGGGCACCACCCCTCCACTTT. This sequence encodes CASRAPPLHF.

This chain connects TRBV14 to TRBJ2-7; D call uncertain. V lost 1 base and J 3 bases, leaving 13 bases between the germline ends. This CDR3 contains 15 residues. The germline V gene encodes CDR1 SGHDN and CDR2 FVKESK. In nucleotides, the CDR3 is TGTGCCAGCAGCCAAGGTACCCACCCAGACTACGAGCAGTACTTC. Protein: CASSQGTHPDYEQYF.

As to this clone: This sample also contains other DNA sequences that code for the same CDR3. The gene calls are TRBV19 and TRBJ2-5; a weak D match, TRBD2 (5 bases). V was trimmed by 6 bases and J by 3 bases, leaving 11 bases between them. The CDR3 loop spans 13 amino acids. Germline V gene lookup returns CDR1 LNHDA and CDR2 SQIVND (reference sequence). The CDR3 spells CASSLDGEETQYF. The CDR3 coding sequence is TGTGCCAGTAGCCTTGACGGGGAAGAGACCCAGTACTTC. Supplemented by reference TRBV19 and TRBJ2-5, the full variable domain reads DGGITQSPKYLFRKEGQNVTLSCEQNLNHDAMYWYRQDPGQGLRLIYYSQIVNDFQKGDIAEGYSVSREKKESFPLTVTSAQKNPTAFYLCASSLDGEETQYFGPGTRLLVL.

The CDR3 protein is CASSLEGGDGYEQYF. In nucleotides, the CDR3 is TGCGCCAGCAGCCTCGAGGGGGGAGACGGCTACGAGCAGTACTTC. V usage is TRBV4-1 and J usage is TRBJ2-7; possibly TRBD1 or TRBD2 for D (6 bases each). CDR3 length equals 15 residues. Trimming cost V 4 bases and J 3 bases, with 16 bases left between them. Germline CDR1 is MGHRA and CDR2 is YSYEKL.

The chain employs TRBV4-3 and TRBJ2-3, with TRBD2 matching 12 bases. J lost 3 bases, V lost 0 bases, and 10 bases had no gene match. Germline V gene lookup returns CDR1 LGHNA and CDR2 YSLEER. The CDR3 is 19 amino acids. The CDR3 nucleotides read TGCGCCAGCAGCCAAGACCTGACTACGACTAGCGGGAGTACAGATACGCAGTATTTT. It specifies CASSQDLTTTSGSTDTQYF.

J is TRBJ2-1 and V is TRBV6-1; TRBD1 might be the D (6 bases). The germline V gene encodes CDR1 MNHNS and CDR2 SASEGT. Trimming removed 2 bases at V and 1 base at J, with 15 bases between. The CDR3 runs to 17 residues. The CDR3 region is CASSENPDSESYNEQFF. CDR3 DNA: TGTGCCAGCAGTGAAAATCCGGACAGCGAATCCTACAATGAGCAGTTCTTC.

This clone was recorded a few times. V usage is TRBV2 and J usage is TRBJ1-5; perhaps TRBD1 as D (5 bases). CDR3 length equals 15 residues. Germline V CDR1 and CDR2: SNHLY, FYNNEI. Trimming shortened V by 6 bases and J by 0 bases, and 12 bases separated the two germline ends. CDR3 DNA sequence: TGTGCCAGCAGAGCAGGGCCCGATAGCAATCAGCCCCAGCATTTT. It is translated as CASRAGPDSNQPQHF.

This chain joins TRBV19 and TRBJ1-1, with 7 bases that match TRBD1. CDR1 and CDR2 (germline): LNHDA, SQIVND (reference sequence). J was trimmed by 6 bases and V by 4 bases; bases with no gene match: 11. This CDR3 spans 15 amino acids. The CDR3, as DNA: TGTGCCAGTAGTACACCCCAACAGGGGAGGGCTGAAGCTTTCTTT. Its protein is CASSTPQQGRAEAFF.

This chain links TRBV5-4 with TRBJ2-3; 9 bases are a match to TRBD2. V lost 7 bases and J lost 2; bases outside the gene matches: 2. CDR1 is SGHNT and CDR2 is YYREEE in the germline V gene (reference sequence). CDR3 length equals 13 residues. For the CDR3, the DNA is TGTGCCAGCTCTAGCGGGGTCACAGATACGCAGTATTTT. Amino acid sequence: CASSSGVTDTQYF.

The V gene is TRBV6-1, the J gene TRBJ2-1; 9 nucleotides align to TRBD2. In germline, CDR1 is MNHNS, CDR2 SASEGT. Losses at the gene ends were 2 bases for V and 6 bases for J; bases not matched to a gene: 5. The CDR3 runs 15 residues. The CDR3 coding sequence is TGTGCCAGCAGTGAACCGGGACTAGCAGGCAATGAGCAGTTCTTC. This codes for CASSEPGLAGNEQFF.

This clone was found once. The CDR3 DNA reads TGTGCCAGCAGTCACCGACAGGACCAAGAGACCCAGTACTTC. This codes for CASSHRQDQETQYF. This chain uses TRBV27 with TRBJ2-5, with TRBD1 as a possible D gene (6 bases). Germline V gene lookup returns CDR1 MNHEY and CDR2 SMNVEV (reference sequence). The CDR3 is made up of 14 amino acids. The V and J ends lost 5 bases and 0 bases respectively, with 10 bases between them.

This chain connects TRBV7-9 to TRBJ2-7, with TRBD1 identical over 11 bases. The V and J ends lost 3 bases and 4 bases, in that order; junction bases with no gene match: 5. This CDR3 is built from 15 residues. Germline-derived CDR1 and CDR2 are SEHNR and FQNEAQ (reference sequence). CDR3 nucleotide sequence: TGTGCCAGCAGCTTCGGGACAGGGGGTTTGTACGAGCAGTACTTC. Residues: CASSFGTGGLYEQYF.

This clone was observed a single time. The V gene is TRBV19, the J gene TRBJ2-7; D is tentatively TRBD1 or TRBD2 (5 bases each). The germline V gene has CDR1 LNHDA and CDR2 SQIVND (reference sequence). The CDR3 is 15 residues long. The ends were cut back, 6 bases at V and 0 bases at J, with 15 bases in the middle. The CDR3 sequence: CASSWSTGGSYEQYF. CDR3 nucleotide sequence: TGTGCCAGTAGCTGGTCGACTGGGGGCTCCTACGAGCAGTACTTC.

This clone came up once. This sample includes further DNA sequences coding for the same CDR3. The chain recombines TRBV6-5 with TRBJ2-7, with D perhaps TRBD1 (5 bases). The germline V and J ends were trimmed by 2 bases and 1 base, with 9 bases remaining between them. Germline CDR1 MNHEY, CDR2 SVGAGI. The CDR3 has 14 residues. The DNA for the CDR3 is TGTGCCAGCAGTTACAGTTCAGGGTCCTACGAGCAGTACTTC. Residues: CASSYSSGSYEQYF.